A single sample is the source of the 10 T cell receptor beta chains below, sequenced in a study of shared clonotypes between healthy human individuals. Assay: immunoSEQ multiplex PCR; the TCRdb copy retains only in-frame clones and omits some. The profile shows around 500,000 clones, roughly 83% of them singletons. The sequenced sample was PBMCs. Source of these receptors: a woman aged 40 to 55 in good health. Some clones in this sample may be carry-over from other donors' samples.

This rearrangement joins TRBV2 to TRBJ2-5; maybe TRBD2 (5 bases). This CDR3 spans 14 amino acids. V shed 0 bases and J shed 5 bases, with 10 bases lying between them. Per the germline V gene, CDR1 is SNHLY and CDR2 is FYNNEI. The CDR3 loop reads CASSEALSGETQYF. In DNA form, the CDR3 reads TGTGCCAGCAGTGAAGCGCTTTCGGGGGAGACCCAGTACTTC.

V and J are TRBV9 and TRBJ2-5, with D perhaps matching TRBD1 (6 bases). CDR3 length: 16 residues. Trimming cost V 5 bases and J 0 bases, with 17 bases left between them. Germline V CDR1 and CDR2: SGDLS, YYNGEE. The CDR3 reads CASSAGVRTYQETQYF. CDR3 DNA: TGTGCCAGCAGTGCAGGGGTGCGGACGTACCAAGAGACCCAGTACTTC.

The rearrangement joins TRBV5-1 to TRBJ1-1; TRBD1 matches 10 bases. Germline assignment: CDR1 SGHRS and CDR2 YFSETQ. V was pared by 4 bases and J by 4 bases, with 1 base of the junction left unmatched. The CDR3 totals 13 residues. CDR3 sequence: CASSDRGPTEAFF. As DNA, the CDR3 is TGCGCCAGCAGCGACAGGGGGCCCACTGAAGCTTTCTTT.

A single count supports this clone. The CDR3 nucleotides are TGTGCCTGGAGCCTAACCCCAGCCTCGGGTGAGCAGTACTTC. Its protein product is CAWSLTPASGEQYF. The chain links TRBV30 to TRBJ2-7; D remains unclear. This CDR3 comprises 14 residues. The V and J ends lost 3 bases and 7 bases respectively, with 19 bases between them. Germline V gives CDR1 GTSNPN, CDR2 SVGIG (reference sequence).

The rearrangement joins TRBV29-1 to TRBJ2-2; D call uncertain. The CDR3 contains 11 residues. Germline V gene lookup returns CDR1 SQVTM and CDR2 ANQGSEA. V was trimmed by 1 base and J by 8 bases, leaving 5 bases between them. CDR3 nucleotide sequence: TGCAGCGTTGAAGGGATGGGGGAGCTGTTTTTT. It specifies CSVEGMGELFF.

The V call is TRBV5-1, the J call TRBJ2-3, with 9 bases lining up with TRBD2. The CDR3 has 16 amino acids. The J segment lost 4 bases and the V segment lost 5 bases, leaving 11 bases of the junction unmatched. Germline loops: CDR1 SGHRS, CDR2 YFSETQ. This CDR3 reads CASRTGLAGSADTQYF. In DNA form, the CDR3 reads TGCGCCAGCAGGACGGGGCTAGCGGGATCGGCAGATACGCAGTATTTT. Filled out from reference TRBV5-1 and TRBJ2-3, the complete variable domain reads KAGVTQTPRYLIKTRGQQVTLSCSPISGHRSVSWYQQTPGQGLQFLFEYFSETQRNKGNFPGRFSGRQFSNSRSEMNVSTLELGDSALYLCASRTGLAGSADTQYFGPGTRLTVL.

Points on this clone: It differs at one base from a far larger clone, so likely a read error. Other nucleotide sequences from this sample produce the same CDR3. V is TRBV29-1 and J is TRBJ1-2; no definite D call. The CDR3 has 12 amino acids. Looked up from germline, CDR1 is SQVTM and CDR2 is ANQGSEA. The CDR3 sequence: CSVEDHNYGYTF. In nucleotides, the CDR3 is TGCAGCGTTGAAGACCATAACTACGGCTACACCTTC.

The rearrangement joins TRBV5-6 to TRBJ2-1; D possibly corresponds to TRBD2 (6 bases). Trimming cost V 6 bases and J 1 base, with 14 bases left between them. The germline gives CDR1 SGHDT, CDR2 YYEEEE. There are 15 residues in the CDR3. CDR3 nucleotide sequence: TGTGCCAGCACCGCCCTAGCGCCATCCTACAATGAGCAGTTCTTC. This translates into CASTALAPSYNEQFF.

The chain links TRBV28 to TRBJ1-4, with 7 bases fitting TRBD1. The ends lost 6 bases at V and 4 bases at J; junction bases unmatched: 5. This CDR3 is 14 amino acids long. Per germline, CDR1 MDHEN and CDR2 SYDVKM. CDR3 bases: TGTGCCAGCAGGCAGACAGGGATTAATGAAAAACTGTTTTTT. Its protein product is CASRQTGINEKLFF.

The V and J genes are TRBV5-1 and TRBJ2-5; TRBD1 aligns across 8 bases. This CDR3 spans 14 amino acids. Germline trimming cut 3 bases from V and 4 bases from J; bases unmatched to any gene: 5. Germline assignment: CDR1 SGHRS and CDR2 YFSETQ. The CDR3 DNA reads as TGCGCCAGCAGCTGGGATGGACAGGGAGAGACCCAGTACTTC. This gives the protein CASSWDGQGETQYF.